The 27 T cell receptor beta chains reported below all come from one sample, sequenced in a study of breast tumors, draining lymph nodes, adjacent tissues. Each CDR3 protein is one row after TCRdb ran MiXCR on the multiplex PCR reads. The data hold more than 250,000 distinct CDR3 sequences, with around 30% observed a single time. Samples came from axillary lymph nodes draining the breast cancer. The sequenced sample was axillary lymph node tissue. The receptors stem from a female donor with breast cancer. Some clones in this sample may be carry-over from other donors' samples.

This clonotype was seen ten or more times. This CDR3 reads CSAREGATDDEKLFF. DNA for the CDR3: TGCAGTGCCAGGGAAGGGGCAACCGACGATGAAAAACTGTTTTTT. V gene TRBV20-1 combines with J gene TRBJ1-4; the D gene is possibly TRBD1 (5 bases). CDR3 length: 15 amino acids. Germline values: CDR1 DFQATT, CDR2 SNEGSKA (reference sequence). V was cut by 6 bases and J by 6 bases, with 20 bases left in between.

The table lists this clonotype with many counts. This chain uses TRBV10-3 with TRBJ2-7; D unclear. The CDR3 has 17 amino acids. The V end was cut by 0 bases, the J end by 1 base, with 16 bases between. CDR1 and CDR2 from the germline V gene are ENHRY and SYGVKD. The DNA for the CDR3 is TGTGCCATCAGTGAGTCCGCGACTGGCGCTAATTCCTACGAGCAGTACTTC. Protein sequence: CAISESATGANSYEQYF.

Notes on this clonotype: At one of its ends the junction is not consistent with the germline gene, which may arise from a read error. This rearrangement joins TRBV7-3 to TRBJ2-3, with a weak D call TRBD1 (8 bases). CDR3 length: 16 amino acids. From germline, CDR1 is SGHTA and CDR2 FQGTGA. CDR3 bases: TGTGCCAGCAGCTGTGGACAGGGAGGGGGCACAGATACGCAGTATTTC. Translated: CASSCGQGGGTDTQYF.

Comments on this clonotype: This may be a read error, as it is one base from a much larger clone. The chain employs TRBV12-3 or TRBV12-4 and TRBJ2-1; possibly TRBD2 for D (5 bases). The CDR3 is 14 residues long. V gave up 3 bases and J gave up 5 bases, with 11 bases separating them. Written as DNA, the CDR3 is TGTGCCAGCAGTTTCGCCAGCGGTGACAATGAGCAGTTCTTC. Translating it yields CASSFASGDNEQFF.

This clonotype was observed at least ten times. The chain carries TRBV29-1 and TRBJ2-7, with D perhaps matching TRBD1 (6 bases). The V end lost 1 base, the J end lost 3 bases, and 16 bases lay between the germline ends. The CDR3 covers 15 residues. Looked up from germline, CDR1 is SQVTM and CDR2 is ANQGSEA. The CDR3 DNA is TGCAGCGTTGAAGGTTTGTCCGGGACACACTACGAGCAGTACTTC. Translated: CSVEGLSGTHYEQYF.

In this sample, this clonotype turned up many times. The chain is built from TRBV19 and TRBJ2-5; 9 bases are a match to TRBD1. With 5 bases clipped from V and 5 bases from J, the junction kept 6 bases outside the gene matches. Germline-derived CDR1 and CDR2 are LNHDA and SQIVND (reference sequence). This CDR3 has 14 amino acids. Written as DNA, the CDR3 is TGTGCCAGTAGTGAGGGACAGGGAGTGGAGACCCAGTACTTC. This translates into CASSEGQGVETQYF.

The chain combines TRBV18 with TRBJ2-1; D gene uncertain. CDR1 is KGHSH and CDR2 is LQKENI in the germline V gene. The CDR3 spans 14 residues. V dropped 8 bases and J dropped 8 bases, with 19 bases sitting between them. The CDR3: CASQTSQPGDEQFF. The CDR3 DNA reads as TGTGCCAGCCAAACAAGTCAACCGGGCGATGAGCAGTTCTTC.

Regarding this clonotype: It may be a read error: a sequence one base away is much more abundant. V and J are TRBV19 and TRBJ2-7; D not certain. With 5 bases removed from V and 6 bases from J, the gap between germline ends came to 14 bases. The CDR3 covers 13 residues. The V gene's germline CDR1 is LNHDA and CDR2 SQIVND (reference sequence). DNA of the CDR3: TGTGCCAGTAGTCCAATTCTATATCTCGAGCAGTACTTC. Amino acid sequence: CASSPILYLEQYF.

By sample fraction, this clonotype is medium-sized. The genes are TRBV29-1 and TRBJ1-2; 7 bases are a match to TRBD1. The CDR3 sequence is 14 residues long. Trimming removed 4 bases from V and 4 bases from J; junction bases left unmatched: 9. CDR1 SQVTM and CDR2 ANQGSEA come from the germline V gene. CDR3 amino acids: CSVGIPGQTYGYTF. The CDR3 bases are TGCAGCGTTGGGATCCCGGGACAGACCTATGGCTACACCTTC. Using reference TRBV29-1 and TRBJ1-2 for the parts outside the CDR3, the full variable domain is SAVISQKPSRDICQRGTSLTIQCQVDSQVTMMFWYRQQPGQSLTLIATANQGSEATYESGFVIDKFPISRPNLTFSTLTVSNMSPEDSSIYLCSVGIPGQTYGYTFGSGTRLTVV.

Here the CDR3 reads CASSFRGAAVRTQYF. DNA of the CDR3: TGTGCCAGCAGCTTCAGGGGAGCTGCGGTTAGGACCCAGTACTTC. The J gene is TRBJ2-5, the V gene TRBV11-2; maybe TRBD1 (6 bases). The CDR3 is 15 amino acids. Germline CDR1 SGHAT, CDR2 FQNNGV. V was pared by 3 bases and J by 7 bases, with 18 bases between. The full variable domain, completed using reference TRBV11-2 and TRBJ2-5, is EAGVAQSPRYKIIEKRQSVAFWCNPISGHATLYWYQQILGQGPKLLIQFQNNGVVDDSQLPKDRFSAERLKGVDSTLKIQPAKLEDSAVYLCASSFRGAAVRTQYFGPGTRLLVL.

This clonotype has at least ten counts. The chain combines TRBV7-6 with TRBJ2-1; TRBD2 agrees at 12 bases. V lost 2 bases, J lost 6 bases, and 8 bases stayed unmatched. CDR1 is SGHVS, CDR2 FNYEAQ, per germline. CDR3 length equals 17 residues. The chain's CDR3 is CASSLIGGTSGSNEQFF. The CDR3 DNA sequence: TGTGCCAGCAGCTTAATCGGGGGGACTAGCGGGTCCAATGAGCAGTTCTTC.

The genes are TRBV6-2 or TRBV6-3 and TRBJ2-3; 9 bases line up with TRBD2. This CDR3 is built from 16 residues. Germline CDR1 is MNHEY and CDR2 is SVGEGT. J was trimmed by 6 bases and V by 2 bases; bases with no gene match: 9. The CDR3 coding sequence is TGTGCCAGCAGTTACCTCGCAGCGGGAGGAACGGATACGCAGTATTTT. As protein: CASSYLAAGGTDTQYF.

A single count supports this clonotype. One end of the junction is discordant with germline, which a read error may explain. This chain uses TRBV25-1 with TRBJ1-2; 7 bases align to TRBD1. The germline gives CDR1 MGHDK, CDR2 SYGVNS. CDR3 size: 15 residues. CDR3 sequence (DNA): TGTGCCAGCAATGATAAACAGGGGACTAACTATGGCTACGCCTTC. Translated: CASNDKQGTNYGYAF.

This clonotype was counted ten times or more. The chain couples TRBV15 to TRBJ1-3; TRBD1 might be the D (6 bases). Trimming left V 3 bases short and J 4 bases short, with 10 bases between. From germline, CDR1 is LNHNV and CDR2 YYDKDF (reference sequence). This CDR3 spans 14 amino acids. CDR3 sequence reads: CATSRGTSGNTIYF. For the CDR3, the DNA is TGTGCCACCAGCAGGGGGACATCCGGAAACACCATATATTTT.

This clonotype showed up many times. This chain links TRBV3-1 with TRBJ2-7; the D is unclear. The germline CDR1 and CDR2 sequences are LGHDT and YNNKEL (reference sequence). Trimming removed 1 base at V and 5 bases at J, with 3 bases between. This CDR3 has 11 amino acids. The CDR3 loop is CASSQGDEQYF. The CDR3 DNA reads as TGTGCCAGCAGCCAAGGGGACGAGCAGTACTTC.

At least ten counts were recorded for this clonotype. The chain recombines TRBV5-1 with TRBJ2-2; TRBD1 is a possible D gene (6 bases). This CDR3 region has 15 residues. Trimming pared 4 bases from V and 2 bases from J, leaving 12 bases between. Germline V gives CDR1 SGHRS, CDR2 YFSETQ. DNA of the CDR3: TGCGCCAGCAGCCTCCGACAGGCCAACACCGGGGAGCTGTTTTTT. This gives the protein CASSLRQANTGELFF.

There are many counts of this clonotype. J is TRBJ2-3 and V is TRBV20-1; possibly TRBD1 for D (6 bases). Germline assignment: CDR1 DFQATT and CDR2 SNEGSKA (reference sequence). This CDR3 comprises 13 residues. The V and J ends lost 4 bases and 3 bases respectively, with 11 bases between them. DNA of the CDR3: TGCAGTGCTATGACAGGAGCAACAGATACGCAGTATTTT. It specifies CSAMTGATDTQYF.

This clonotype was picked up many times. The chain joins TRBV7-8 to TRBJ1-6; possible D gene TRBD1, 5 bases. Germline loops: CDR1 SGHVS, CDR2 FQNEAQ. The CDR3 runs to 16 residues. The V end was cut by 2 bases, the J end by 7 bases, with 15 bases between. The CDR3 reads CASSLRSRASNSPLHF. The CDR3 region has the DNA TGTGCCAGCAGCTTAAGAAGCAGGGCCAGCAATTCACCCCTCCACTTT.

This clonotype has ten or more counts. The chain joins TRBV19 to TRBJ1-2; D is undetermined. Germline V gene lookup returns CDR1 LNHDA and CDR2 SQIVND (reference sequence). The CDR3 is 14 residues long. V was clipped by 3 bases and J by 2 bases, with 10 bases between them. CDR3 bases: TGTGCCAGTAGTATGGGGTCAGTAAACTATGGCTACACCTTC. Its translation: CASSMGSVNYGYTF.

The sample holds many counts of this clonotype. The chain couples TRBV20-1 to TRBJ2-1; TRBD1 aligns across 7 bases. Germline V lookup: CDR1 DFQATT, CDR2 SNEGSKA (reference sequence). V gave up 5 bases and J gave up 7 bases; unmatched junction bases: 11. The CDR3 contains 14 residues. The CDR3 nucleotides are TGCAGTGCTTCCCGACAGGGTGTAGGGAATGAGCAGTTCTTC. Protein: CSASRQGVGNEQFF.

There are many counts of this clonotype. The chain joins TRBV20-1 to TRBJ2-2; 9 bases fit TRBD2. J lost 6 bases, V lost 3 bases, and 5 bases had no gene match. Per the germline V gene, CDR1 is DFQATT and CDR2 is SNEGSKA (reference sequence). The CDR3 has 14 amino acids. The CDR3: CSASSGSAAGELFF. The CDR3 region has the DNA TGCAGTGCTAGTAGCGGGAGTGCGGCCGGGGAGCTGTTTTTT.

This clonotype occurred many times. The V call is TRBV20-1, the J call TRBJ2-7; 8 bases fit TRBD2. The CDR3 is made up of 13 amino acids. Germline V lookup: CDR1 DFQATT, CDR2 SNEGSKA (reference sequence). With 6 bases clipped from V and 4 bases from J, the junction kept 8 bases outside the gene matches. CDR3: CSARTSFGYEQYF. CDR3 in DNA: TGCAGTGCCCGGACTAGCTTTGGATACGAGCAGTACTTC.

The rearrangement uses TRBV9 and TRBJ2-2; D remains unclear. The CDR3 extends over 15 amino acids. Germline CDR1 is SGDLS and CDR2 is YYNGEE. Trimming pared 0 bases from V and 1 base from J, leaving 7 bases between. CDR3 DNA sequence: TGTGCCAGCAGCGTAGCGGTTGGGAACACCGGGGAGCTGTTTTTT. Translating gives CASSVAVGNTGELFF.

This clonotype turned up a few times. The chain recombines TRBV18 with TRBJ1-4, with a tentative D call TRBD1 (6 bases). The CDR3 has 14 amino acids. V was clipped by 4 bases and J by 8 bases, with 14 bases between them. Germline V gene sequence: CDR1 KGHSH, CDR2 LQKENI. CDR3 in DNA: TGTGCCAGCTCACAAACGGGACAATCGGAAAAACTGTTTTTT. It codes for CASSQTGQSEKLFF. Based on the CDR3 plus reference TRBV18 and TRBJ1-4, the full variable domain is NAGVMQNPRHLVRRRGQEARLRCSPMKGHSHVYWYRQLPEEGLKFMVYLQKENIIDESGMPKERFSAEFPKEGPSILRIQQVVRGDSAAYFCASSQTGQSEKLFFGSGTQLSVL.

Many counts were recorded for this clonotype. V and J are TRBV24-1 and TRBJ2-4; TRBD2 is a possible D gene (5 bases). The germline V gene encodes CDR1 KGHDR and CDR2 SFDVKD. V dropped 5 bases and J dropped 15 bases, with 22 bases sitting between them. The CDR3 totals 14 residues. CDR3 sequence reads: CATSAREGTGLLYF. The CDR3 DNA reads TGTGCCACCAGTGCCCGAGAGGGAACGGGATTGCTGTACTTC.

The chain links TRBV7-9 to TRBJ2-7; D is possibly TRBD2 (5 bases). The CDR3 has 19 residues. Trimming pared 5 bases from V and 6 bases from J, leaving 32 bases between. Germline values: CDR1 SEHNR, CDR2 FQNEAQ (reference sequence). CDR3: CASSPPPASWNQLRGEQYF. The CDR3 region has the DNA TGTGCCAGCAGCCCCCCCCCCGCTAGCTGGAACCAGCTACGGGGCGAGCAGTACTTC.

A note on this clonotype: A much more abundant neighbour one base away suggests this may be a read error. The V call is TRBV6-5, the J call TRBJ2-7; maybe TRBD1 (5 bases). The CDR3 consists of 13 residues. V was pared by 6 bases and J by 9 bases, with 18 bases between. Germline V gene sequence: CDR1 MNHEY, CDR2 SVGAGI. CDR3 nucleotides: TGTGCCAGCAGAATGGACAAGGATCGTGCGCAGTACTTC. The encoded protein is CASRMDKDRAQYF.